This T cell receptor beta chain was identified in a study of cytomegalovirus exposure and HLA in healthy donors. Study background: In a previous analysis, 120 million or so unique TCR beta sequences were found from 150 million to 200 million T cells. Study-wide findings and caveats: In a later analysis, TCR beta V- and J-gene trimming showed a link to a missense DCLRE1C variant. Several V segments, TRBV6-2 and TRBV6-3 among them, could not be told apart and were dropped. In vitro experiments confirmed that a few CMV-associated chains were specific for CMV antigens.

As regards this clone: Its specificity is unknown.

This PCR relied on a set of 60 Vbeta primers and 13 Jbeta primers. TCRdb's copy holds only in-frame clones and misses some; the assay was immunoSEQ multiplex PCR. The sample yields about 200,000 clones, of which the top ten take up roughly 0.74%. CDR1 is LGHNA and CDR2 is YNFKEQ in the germline V gene. There are 17 residues in the CDR3. The V gene end was trimmed by 2 bases and the J gene end by 8 bases; junction bases not matched to a gene: 10. This sequence joins TRBV4-2 and TRBJ1-3; 12 nucleotides align to TRBD1. The receptor was derived from a boy aged 5 to 17 in good health and CMV-seronegative. What was sequenced was PBMCs. The CDR3 is CASSQPPGTGGRDTIYF. The CDR3 DNA reads as TGTGCCAGCAGCCAACCACCCGGGACAGGGGGCAGGGACACCATATATTTT.